These 22 T cell receptor beta chains share one sample of origin, sequenced in a study of somatic mutations in cytotoxic T cells in rheumatoid arthritis (dated by TCRdb to the late 2010s). To prepare the library, the immunoSEQ multiplex PCR assay was applied. Here the immuneACCESS table is served through TCRdb, limited to in-frame sequences with V and J called. Missing clones are a known gap in these copies; in checked studies unresolved V genes cover under half, and the rest lacks a known reason. The sample table records 3,600 or so clones; 84% of these occur just once. The leading ten clones occupy around 67% of the sample. Sequencing was performed on CD8+ T cells sorted from blood. These receptors originate from a middle-aged man with rheumatoid arthritis.

The CDR3: CASSLTPRAGDFFNYGYTF. The CDR3 DNA is TGTGCCAGCAGTTTAACCCCTCGGGCAGGGGATTTCTTTAACTATGGCTACACCTTC. The rearrangement uses TRBV27 and TRBJ1-2, with a tentative D call TRBD1 (6 bases). CDR3 length: 19 amino acids. Trimming cost V 2 bases and J 1 base, with 23 bases left between them. Germline assignment: CDR1 MNHEY and CDR2 SMNVEV (reference sequence).

The chain carries TRBV2 and TRBJ2-7; D ambiguous. This CDR3 contains 12 residues. Germline-derived CDR1 and CDR2 are SNHLY and FYNNEI. Trimming removed 4 bases from V and 3 bases from J, with 7 bases in between. The CDR3, as DNA: TGTGCCAGCAGTGGTGCGGTCTACGAGCAGTACTTC. Its protein is CASSGAVYEQYF.

This chain connects TRBV19 to TRBJ1-2; TRBD1 agrees at 8 bases. The germline V gene encodes CDR1 LNHDA and CDR2 SQIVND (reference sequence). The CDR3 covers 15 residues. V shed 3 bases and J 6 bases; nucleotides not matched to a gene: 9. The CDR3 region has the DNA TGTGCCAGTAGTATTCGGGCAGGGGGCAAGAATGGCTACACCTTC. Its translation is CASSIRAGGKNGYTF. The full variable domain, with the rest looked up from reference TRBV19 and TRBJ1-2, is DGGITQSPKYLFRKEGQNVTLSCEQNLNHDAMYWYRQDPGQGLRLIYYSQIVNDFQKGDIAEGYSVSREKKESFPLTVTSAQKNPTAFYLCASSIRAGGKNGYTFGSGTRLTVV.

CDR3 in amino acids: CASSEWVDSGGTEAFF. The CDR3 nucleotides read TGTGCCAGCAGTGAATGGGTCGACTCCGGCGGCACTGAAGCTTTCTTT. The chain uses TRBV6-1 and TRBJ1-1; D gene ambiguous. This CDR3 has 16 residues. With 2 bases removed from V and 4 bases from J, the gap between germline ends came to 17 bases. Germline V gene data show CDR1 as MNHNS and CDR2 as SASEGT.

The chain uses TRBV6-6 and TRBJ2-1; tentative D call: TRBD1 (5 bases). The V end was cut by 2 bases, the J end by 2 bases, with 13 bases between. This CDR3 spans 16 amino acids. Germline V lookup: CDR1 MNHNY, CDR2 SVGAGI (reference sequence). In DNA, the CDR3 is TGTGCCAGCAGTTACGGGGCGGAACCAACCTACAATGAGCAGTTCTTC. Translated, it gives CASSYGAEPTYNEQFF.

This rearrangement joins TRBV15 to TRBJ2-7, with unresolved D. Germline V CDR1 and CDR2: LNHNV, YYDKDF (reference sequence). V dropped 5 bases and J dropped 1 base, with 6 bases sitting between them. The CDR3 extends over 12 amino acids. In DNA, the CDR3 is TGTGCCACCAGCGGGCAGTCCTACGAGCAGTACTTC. The encoded protein is CATSGQSYEQYF.

The rearrangement joins TRBV6-1 to TRBJ2-3, with 10 bases fitting TRBD2. V shed 3 bases and J 5 bases; nucleotides not matched to a gene: 11. Germline values: CDR1 MNHNS, CDR2 SASEGT. The CDR3 sequence is 17 residues long. The CDR3 is CASSEFSGRSALDTQYF. For the CDR3, the DNA is TGTGCCAGCAGTGAGTTTAGCGGGAGGTCAGCGTTAGATACGCAGTATTTT.

The J gene is TRBJ1-4, the V gene TRBV5-1, with TRBD1 as a possible D gene (5 bases). CDR3 length equals 14 residues. Germline-derived CDR1 and CDR2 are SGHRS and YFSETQ. V was shortened by 0 bases and J by 8 bases, with 11 bases between the two germline ends. The CDR3 DNA is TGCGCCAGCAGCTTGGGGGGCCAGTGGGAAAAACTGTTTTTT. It codes for CASSLGGQWEKLFF.

Concerning this clone: A much larger clone lies one base from this, so it may be a read error. Within the sample, other DNA sequences also encode this same CDR3. The rearrangement joins TRBV5-4 to TRBJ2-7, with D maybe TRBD2 (5 bases). V was pared by 4 bases and J by 0 bases, with 11 bases between. The CDR3 consists of 14 residues. The V gene's germline CDR1 is SGHNT and CDR2 YYREEE (reference sequence). CDR3 sequence (DNA): TGTGCCAGCAGCCAAGGACTCGACTCCTACGAGCAGTACTTC. Translation: CASSQGLDSYEQYF.

This chain joins TRBV7-9 and TRBJ2-3; 12 nucleotides agree with TRBD2. The V gene's germline CDR1 is SEHNR and CDR2 FQNEAQ (reference sequence). Unmatched junction bases numbered 11, after V lost 4 bases and J lost 6 bases. The CDR3 sequence is 17 residues long. CDR3 region: CASSSYRLAGESDTQYF. The CDR3 DNA sequence: TGTGCCAGCAGCTCCTACAGACTAGCGGGAGAGTCCGATACGCAGTATTTT.

This chain joins TRBV29-1 and TRBJ2-1, with 10 bases that match TRBD2. The germline V gene encodes CDR1 SQVTM and CDR2 ANQGSEA. J lost 4 bases, V lost 3 bases, and 9 bases had no gene match. The CDR3 has 16 amino acids. The CDR3 nucleotides read TGCAGCGTTGACGGACTAGCGGAAACGGTTTACAATGAGCAGTTCTTC. This codes for CSVDGLAETVYNEQFF.

Concerning this clone itself: The DNA is left out, because the CDR3 cannot be placed on it with certainty; the CDR3 is given as TCRdb lists it. V is TRBV5-4 and J is TRBJ1-5; the tabulated D call, TRBD1, remains unverified against the DNA. Termini included, the CDR3 measures 15 amino acids. Germline CDR1 and CDR2: SGHNT and YYREEE (reference sequence). This CDR3 is CASSIYRGRNSPSIF.

This clone was seen more than once but under ten times. This chain links TRBV28 with TRBJ2-1; no firm D call. Trimming removed 3 bases from V and 4 bases from J, with 13 bases in between. This CDR3 has 15 residues. Germline V gene sequence: CDR1 MDHEN, CDR2 SYDVKM. CDR3 loop: CASSFYFSGYNEQFF. The DNA of the CDR3 is TGTGCCAGCAGTTTTTACTTTTCAGGTTACAATGAGCAGTTCTTC.

V usage is TRBV15 and J usage is TRBJ2-2; D gene unclear. V lost 3 bases and J 2 bases, leaving 10 bases between the germline ends. Germline V gene sequence: CDR1 LNHNV, CDR2 YYDKDF (reference sequence). The CDR3 covers 15 residues. The CDR3 spells CATSSAVSNTGELFF. As DNA, the CDR3 is TGTGCCACCAGCAGTGCCGTGAGTAACACCGGGGAGCTGTTTTTT.

The chain combines TRBV2 with TRBJ1-1, with 7 bases aligning to TRBD1. V shed 2 bases and J 1 base; nucleotides not matched to a gene: 10. The CDR3 contains 17 residues. CDR1 is SNHLY and CDR2 is FYNNEI in the germline V gene. CDR3 DNA: TGTGCCAGCAGTGAAAGTTTATTGGGGACAGAGAACACTGAAGCTTTCTTT. This codes for CASSESLLGTENTEAFF.

A remark on this clone: One junction end disagrees with the germline gene, perhaps due to a read error. V usage is TRBV6-1 and J usage is TRBJ2-1; D remains unclear. Germline values: CDR1 MNHNS, CDR2 SASEGT. The CDR3 runs 12 residues. CDR3 region: CASSTHYYEQFF. Written as DNA, the CDR3 is TGTGCCAGCAGTACCCACTACTATGAGCAGTTCTTC.

The chain carries TRBV9 and TRBJ2-7; 8 bases fit TRBD2. The CDR3 contains 15 residues. The ends lost 0 bases at V and 7 bases at J; junction bases unmatched: 9. From germline, CDR1 is SGDLS and CDR2 YYNGEE. In DNA, the CDR3 is TGTGCCAGCAGCGTAGGGAACGGGAGGGCCGAAGAGCAGTACTTC. This gives the protein CASSVGNGRAEEQYF.

V gene TRBV18 combines with J gene TRBJ1-1; no clear D. CDR1 is KGHSH, CDR2 LQKENI, per germline. This CDR3 is built from 14 residues. V lost 3 bases and J lost 8, with 16 bases in between. The chain's CDR3 is CASSPGGVRHEAFF. CDR3 coding DNA: TGTGCCAGCTCACCCGGCGGGGTCCGCCACGAAGCTTTCTTT.

This clone was seen just once. The chain joins TRBV7-8 to TRBJ2-1; 9 nucleotides line up with TRBD1. In germline, CDR1 is SGHVS, CDR2 FQNEAQ. The CDR3 covers 16 residues. With 2 bases clipped from V and 4 bases from J, the junction kept 6 bases outside the gene matches. The CDR3 protein is CASSLRWDRVYNEQFF. Here the CDR3 DNA reads TGTGCCAGCAGCTTACGGTGGGACAGGGTATACAATGAGCAGTTCTTC.

The gene calls are TRBV6-5 and TRBJ2-1, with TRBD2 matching 11 bases. CDR3 length: 15 residues. The germline gives CDR1 MNHEY, CDR2 SVGAGI. The V gene end was trimmed by 5 bases and the J gene end by 9 bases; junction bases not matched to a gene: 9. As DNA, the CDR3 is TGTGCCAGCAGTATCGGACTAGCGGGCGCGCTTGAGCAGTTCTTC. Translation: CASSIGLAGALEQFF.

The chain is built from TRBV28 and TRBJ1-2; possible D gene TRBD1, 6 bases. The V and J ends lost 6 bases and 3 bases respectively, with 17 bases between them. Germline assignment: CDR1 MDHEN and CDR2 SYDVKM. CDR3 size: 15 residues. In DNA form, the CDR3 reads TGTGCCAGCAGATCCTACGGGGGGGCGGACTATGGCTACACCTTC. This encodes CASRSYGGADYGYTF.

This rearrangement joins TRBV11-3 to TRBJ2-1, with D possibly being TRBD1 (6 bases). V lost 1 base and J 4 bases, leaving 11 bases between the germline ends. Germline assignment: CDR1 SGHNT and CDR2 YENEEA. CDR3 length: 15 amino acids. The CDR3 DNA reads as TGTGCCAGCAGCTTAGGGGACACCATATACAATGAGCAGTTCTTC. It encodes CASSLGDTIYNEQFF.